This entry lists 21 T cell receptor beta chains sequenced from one sample in a study of beta chain features in type 1 diabetes. The authors reverse transcribed all of the isolated RNA, so sequencing captured expressed TCRB transcripts. The repertoire was sequenced with immunoSEQ multiplex PCR; TCRdb's copy has only in-frame clones and lacks some. The table has roughly 500,000 clones, approximately 30% seen once. Sequences were obtained from naive CD4+ T cells from blood. These TCRs come from a man between 18 and 29 years old in good health.

The rearrangement joins TRBV27 to TRBJ1-2; 7 bases agree with TRBD1. Trimming at V came to 6 bases and at J to 2 bases, leaving 6 bases not matched to a gene. Per the germline V gene, CDR1 is MNHEY and CDR2 is SMNVEV (reference sequence). The CDR3 spans 14 residues. The CDR3 nucleotides are TGTGCCAGCAGACAAACAGGGGACAACTATGGCTACACCTTC. It yields the protein CASRQTGDNYGYTF.

This clone was observed once. The sample has other DNA sequences that encode this CDR3 too. The rearrangement joins TRBV7-2 to TRBJ2-1; weak D call: TRBD1 (7 bases). The V and J ends lost 3 bases and 4 bases respectively, with 10 bases between them. CDR3 size: 14 residues. Per germline, CDR1 SGHTA and CDR2 FQGNSA. CDR3 in DNA: TGTGCCAGCAGCTTGGCAGGGGGGTACAATGAGCAGTTCTTC. It translates to CASSLAGGYNEQFF.

The rearrangement links TRBV4-2 to TRBJ1-1; the D is unclear. Per germline, CDR1 LGHNA and CDR2 YNFKEQ. The CDR3 runs 15 residues. V lost 3 bases, J lost 2 bases, and 13 bases lay in between. The CDR3 DNA is TGTGCCAGCAGCCAGAGAGGTCGAGGAAACACTGAAGCTTTCTTT. Translating it yields CASSQRGRGNTEAFF.

This clone was counted a few times. V gene TRBV29-1 combines with J gene TRBJ2-7; tentatively, D is TRBD1 (5 bases). The germline CDR1 and CDR2 sequences are SQVTM and ANQGSEA. This CDR3 spans 13 amino acids. V dropped 2 bases and J dropped 4 bases, with 12 bases sitting between them. The CDR3: CSVERAGWYEQYF. In DNA, the CDR3 is TGCAGCGTTGAAAGGGCAGGGTGGTACGAGCAGTACTTC.

This clone has a single count. This sequence joins TRBV4-2 and TRBJ2-3; the D call may be TRBD1 or TRBD2 (5 bases each). This CDR3 is built from 14 residues. The V and J ends lost 1 base and 6 bases respectively, with 11 bases between them. Germline CDR1 LGHNA, CDR2 YNFKEQ. The CDR3: CASSQGTGPDTQYF. CDR3 coding DNA: TGTGCCAGCAGCCAAGGGACGGGACCTGATACGCAGTATTTT.

This clone was seen only a few times. The J gene is TRBJ2-4, the V gene TRBV29-1; TRBD2 matches at 8 bases. V lost 0 bases and J lost 9; bases outside the gene matches: 10. This CDR3 region has 15 residues. Per germline, CDR1 SQVTM and CDR2 ANQGSEA. CDR3 sequence (DNA): TGCAGCGTTGAAGATCCCTGGACTAGCCAGAGCATTCAGTACTTC. Translation: CSVEDPWTSQSIQYF.

The genes are TRBV4-3 and TRBJ2-5; TRBD2 aligns across 12 bases. This CDR3 spans 15 amino acids. Germline CDR1 is LGHNA and CDR2 is YSLEER. With 4 bases clipped from V and 2 bases from J, the junction kept 2 bases outside the gene matches. The CDR3 DNA follows: TGCGCCAGCAGCCCCGGACTAGCGGGACAAGAGACCCAGTACTTC. This sequence encodes CASSPGLAGQETQYF.

The chain combines TRBV5-1 with TRBJ2-1; D is undetermined. The V end was cut by 2 bases, the J end by 8 bases, with 11 bases between. The CDR3 length is 13 residues. CDR1 and CDR2 (germline): SGHRS, YFSETQ. DNA for the CDR3: TGCGCCAGCAGCTTACTTCTAAGCGATGAGCAGTTCTTC. Translating gives CASSLLLSDEQFF. Full variable domain (missing parts from reference TRBV5-1 and TRBJ2-1): KAGVTQTPRYLIKTRGQQVTLSCSPISGHRSVSWYQQTPGQGLQFLFEYFSETQRNKGNFPGRFSGRQFSNSRSEMNVSTLELGDSALYLCASSLLLSDEQFFGPGTRLTVL.

The V call is TRBV18, the J call TRBJ2-1; D not resolved. Germline V CDR1 and CDR2: KGHSH, LQKENI. V was clipped by 0 bases and J by 6 bases, with 6 bases between them. There are 13 residues in the CDR3. The CDR3 DNA reads as TGTGCCAGCTCACCACCTGGCCCCAATGAGCAGTTCTTC. Encoded protein: CASSPPGPNEQFF.

In its sample, this clone was seen a few times. The genes are TRBV16 and TRBJ2-1; weak D call: TRBD2 (5 bases). Looked up from germline, CDR1 is KGHSY and CDR2 is FQNENV. V dropped 3 bases and J dropped 4 bases, with 10 bases sitting between them. This CDR3 spans 14 amino acids. The CDR3, as DNA: TGTGCCAGCAGCCATTTTACGGGGTACAATGAGCAGTTCTTC. Translation: CASSHFTGYNEQFF.

This clone has just a few counts. The V and J genes are TRBV7-2 and TRBJ2-7, with a weak D call TRBD2 (5 bases). V was clipped by 3 bases and J by 3 bases, with 15 bases between them. The V gene's germline CDR1 is SGHTA and CDR2 FQGNSA. CDR3 size: 15 residues. The CDR3 spells CASSFWQRNLYEQYF. The DNA of the CDR3 is TGTGCCAGCAGCTTTTGGCAGCGGAACCTCTACGAGCAGTACTTC.

V usage is TRBV19 and J usage is TRBJ2-1, with 8 bases lining up with TRBD1. The CDR3 runs 14 residues. The V segment lost 3 bases and the J segment 9 bases; nucleotides outside the gene matches: 7. Germline V lookup: CDR1 LNHDA, CDR2 SQIVND (reference sequence). CDR3 sequence (DNA): TGTGCCAGTAGTATTTCTCGACAGGGGATTGAGCAGTTCTTC. Translating gives CASSISRQGIEQFF.

This clone was detected a few times. The chain recombines TRBV7-2 with TRBJ2-3; the D gene is possibly TRBD2 (6 bases). Deletions cut 2 bases from V and 6 bases from J, with 12 bases between. Per the germline V gene, CDR1 is SGHTA and CDR2 is FQGNSA. This CDR3 spans 14 amino acids. CDR3 sequence reads: CASSLNGGKDTQYF. As DNA, the CDR3 is TGTGCCAGCAGCTTAAACGGGGGAAAGGATACGCAGTATTTT. Full variable domain (rest looked up from reference TRBV7-2 and TRBJ2-3): GAGVSQSPSNKVTEKGKDVELRCDPISGHTALYWYRQSLGQGLEFLIYFQGNSAPDKSGLPSDRFSAERTGGSVSTLTIQRTQQEDSAVYLCASSLNGGKDTQYFGPGTRLTVL.

A word on this clone: Additional DNA sequences in this sample encode the identical CDR3. V usage is TRBV11-2 and J usage is TRBJ2-1; a weak D match, TRBD2 (5 bases). The CDR3 extends over 12 amino acids. CDR1 SGHAT and CDR2 FQNNGV come from the germline V gene. The V and J ends lost 1 base and 7 bases respectively, with 5 bases between them. CDR3 protein: CASSLAGNEQFF. The CDR3 bases are TGTGCCAGCAGCTTAGCGGGAAATGAGCAGTTCTTC.

Only a few counts were recorded for this clone. The rearrangement links TRBV15 to TRBJ2-5; D call uncertain. The germline V and J ends were trimmed by 0 bases and 5 bases, with 7 bases remaining between them. CDR1 is LNHNV and CDR2 is YYDKDF in the germline V gene (reference sequence). The CDR3 is 13 residues long. Here the CDR3 DNA reads TGTGCCACCAGCAGAGACGGTTGGGAGACCCAGTACTTC. It yields the protein CATSRDGWETQYF.

This clone has a handful of counts. The same CDR3 can be traced to other DNA sequences in this sample. This chain uses TRBV4-3 with TRBJ2-1; D remains unclear. The CDR3 is made up of 14 amino acids. V was clipped by 0 bases and J by 4 bases, with 7 bases between them. The germline V gene has CDR1 LGHNA and CDR2 YSLEER. The CDR3 loop is CASSQESRYNEQFF. The CDR3 nucleotides read TGCGCCAGCAGCCAAGAAAGTAGATACAATGAGCAGTTCTTC.

As regards this clone: Other DNA sequences in the sample encode the same CDR3. The CDR3, as DNA: TGCAGCGTGCTGACAGGGGTCAACACCGGGGAGCTGTTTTTT. Residues: CSVLTGVNTGELFF. The V and J genes are TRBV29-1 and TRBJ2-2, with 8 bases lining up with TRBD1. This CDR3 comprises 14 residues. In germline, CDR1 is SQVTM, CDR2 ANQGSEA. The ends lost 6 bases at V and 2 bases at J; junction bases unmatched: 5.

This chain connects TRBV29-1 to TRBJ2-7; no clear D. The CDR3 covers 13 residues. V lost 4 bases and J lost 3, with 13 bases in between. Germline CDR1 reads SQVTM; CDR2 reads ANQGSEA. The CDR3, as DNA: TGCAGCGTTGGCAGGTCTAGGGACTACGAGCAGTACTTC. Translated: CSVGRSRDYEQYF.

This clone has more than one count but fewer than ten. The chain recombines TRBV10-2 with TRBJ2-5; no clear D gene. Germline values: CDR1 WSHSY, CDR2 SAAADI. There are 13 residues in the CDR3. Deletions cut 4 bases from V and 0 bases from J, with 6 bases between. The CDR3 bases are TGCGCCAGCAGTGTCGGGTACCAAGAGACCCAGTACTTC. It yields the protein CASSVGYQETQYF.

The J gene is TRBJ2-1, the V gene TRBV5-4, with D unresolved. Germline lookup yields CDR1 SGHNT and CDR2 YYREEE (reference sequence). The V end lost 0 bases, the J end lost 4 bases, and 5 bases lay between the germline ends. The CDR3 runs to 13 residues. The CDR3 spells CASSLDRYNEQFF. The CDR3 DNA follows: TGTGCCAGCAGCTTGGACCGTTACAATGAGCAGTTCTTC. Filled out from reference TRBV5-4 and TRBJ2-1, the complete variable domain reads ETGVTQSPTHLIKTRGQQVTLRCSSQSGHNTVSWYQQALGQGPQFIFQYYREEENGRGNFPPRFSGLQFPNYSSELNVNALELDDSALYLCASSLDRYNEQFFGPGTRLTVL.

J is TRBJ2-1 and V is TRBV7-8; TRBD2 aligns across 11 bases. Germline CDR1 SGHVS, CDR2 FQNEAQ. The V and J ends lost 4 bases and 6 bases, in that order; junction bases with no gene match: 11. The CDR3 has 17 residues. This CDR3 is CASSSGELAGGRNEQFF. The DNA for the CDR3 is TGTGCCAGCAGCTCCGGGGAGCTAGCGGGAGGCCGCAATGAGCAGTTCTTC.